Listed below are T cell receptor beta chains from one sample, sequenced in a study of cytomegalovirus exposure and HLA in healthy donors. TCRdb keeps only in-frame clones here, not all; method: immunoSEQ multiplex PCR. The sample shows 100,000 to 150,000 clones, about 66% of them seen only once. The sample taken for sequencing was PBMCs. Receptor source: a man younger than 40 in good health and CMV-seropositive. CDR3s include the opening cysteine and the closing phenylalanine or tryptophan.

V	J	CDR3
TRBV6-1	TRBJ1-1	CASNQGNTEAFF
TRBV15	TRBJ2-2	CATSRESGANTGELFF
TRBV5-7	TRBJ1-6	CASSGQGGSPLHF
TRBV9	TRBJ2-5	CASSEEDLWEETQYF
TRBV11-2	TRBJ2-7	CASSLFSREQYF
TRBV10-3	TRBJ2-1	CAISAYNEQFF
TRBV7-6	TRBJ1-2	CASSFDGSYGYTF
TRBV29-1	TRBJ1-1	CSVEEARARRAFF
TRBV7-8	TRBJ2-3	CASSLIGGSAGSRTDTQYF
TRBV5-1	TRBJ1-2	CASRVGTGGAYGYTF
TRBV28	TRBJ1-3	CASKDNRDISGNTIYF
TRBV6-6	TRBJ1-3	CASSYPSGNTIYF
TRBV10-2	TRBJ2-1	CASRSSGHSYNEQFF
TRBV7-2	TRBJ2-7	CASSRTVYEQYF
TRBV9	TRBJ2-2	CASSVVGGLKGFSGELFF
TRBV30	TRBJ1-6	CAWLSSYNSPLHF
TRBV2	TRBJ2-7	CASSREVTSGRSTAYEQYF
TRBV6-1	TRBJ2-5	CASSGGRETQYF
TRBV19	TRBJ2-3	CASSIYPSGSSSTDTQYF
TRBV4-1	TRBJ1-2	CASSQGYSRGIIYGYTF
TRBV27	TRBJ2-7	CASKGGASSYEQYF
TRBV7-8	TRBJ1-1	CASSLESRNTEAFF
TRBV19	TRBJ2-4	CASSPGTGVNIQYF
TRBV29-1	TRBJ2-7	CSALLTSGAYEQYF
TRBV10-2	TRBJ2-1	CASSHQQFF
TRBV5-1	TRBJ1-1	CASSGQQSTEAFF
TRBV5-4	TRBJ2-5	CASSGRGETQYF
TRBV6-5	TRBJ1-1	CASSPTGMNTEAFF
TRBV4-1	TRBJ2-1	CASSQDSGWGVFARHYNEQFF
TRBV6-5	TRBJ2-7	CASSLLGRDNYEQYF
TRBV5-4	TRBJ2-1	CASSPLGTSGSDWQYNEQFF
TRBV5-1	TRBJ2-4	CASSSVAGRTAGKNIQYF
TRBV7-2	TRBJ2-1	CASSLELGGDNEQFF
TRBV2	TRBJ2-7	CASSEAPGSYEQYF
TRBV5-5	TRBJ1-5	CASSFIQGDNQPQHF
TRBV5-4	TRBJ2-7	CASSLGLEPYEQYF
TRBV5-1	TRBJ2-2	CASSYTGVRGTGELFF
TRBV7-9	TRBJ2-5	CASSTLTSGITQETQYF
TRBV2	TRBJ1-2	CASSEDSSYGYTF
TRBV5-6	TRBJ2-7	CASSLLSSYEQYF
TRBV5-6	TRBJ2-4	CASSLAPRQGGNIQYF
TRBV6-1	TRBJ2-7	CASSVRERTGGLYEQYF
TRBV18	TRBJ2-7	CASSPPDRGYEQYF
TRBV28	TRBJ2-3	CASSRLRQVTSTDTQYF